This entry describes one TCR beta chain. The data are from a study of blood T cell repertoires in COVID-19. For the study at large: Nucleic acid was either cDNA or gDNA, and it came from T cells, B-cell-depleted T cells, or PBMCs.

Seattle patients were enrolled during active infection and followed longitudinally. Original data processing: By means of reference gene primer amplification, nucleated cell counts were estimated. The table came from immunoSEQ multiplex PCR; TCRdb's copy has only in-frame clones and leaves some out. Clone size and V and J calls were adopted from that table, with D and trimming inferred from the DNA. The sample lists 250,000 to 350,000 clones, about four fifths occurring once. The specimen was peripheral blood. The source of this sequence is a human donor with COVID-19, enrolled during active disease. The donor label of this sample is uncertain.

The CDR3 protein is CASSRLAGGNEQFF. CDR3 bases: TGTGCCAGCAGTCGTCTAGCGGGAGGCAATGAGCAGTTCTTC. The rearrangement uses TRBV6-4 and TRBJ2-1; 11 bases are shared with TRBD2. J lost 6 bases, V lost 5 bases, and 3 bases had no gene match. This CDR3 is 14 amino acids long. Per the germline V gene, CDR1 is MRHNA and CDR2 is SNTAGT.